The 27 T cell receptor beta chains given below trace back to one sample, sequenced in a study of PD-1 blockade in classical Hodgkin lymphoma. Following autologous stem cell transplantation, relapse occurred in every patient, and exposure to brentuximab vedotin varied. Isolation of CD4+ T cells from thawed PBMCs was performed by magnetic negative selection. Here immunoSEQ multiplex PCR was the method, and the copy in TCRdb shows in-frame clones only, minus some. The profile covers over 30,000 clones, with 80% to 95% appearing a single time and around 0.21% taken by the ten largest. The sequences come from CD4+ T cells from blood, collected at baseline. These receptors were taken from a human donor with classical Hodgkin lymphoma.

This clone occurred once. The V and J genes are TRBV19 and TRBJ1-1; 9 nucleotides match TRBD1. The V and J ends lost 8 bases and 1 base, in that order; junction bases with no gene match: 2. Per the germline V gene, CDR1 is LNHDA and CDR2 is SQIVND (reference sequence). CDR3 length equals 13 residues. The CDR3 loop is CASRDRANTEAFF. The CDR3 DNA follows: TGTGCCAGTCGGGACAGGGCGAACACTGAAGCTTTCTTT. Based on the CDR3 plus reference TRBV19 and TRBJ1-1, the full variable domain is DGGITQSPKYLFRKEGQNVTLSCEQNLNHDAMYWYRQDPGQGLRLIYYSQIVNDFQKGDIAEGYSVSREKKESFPLTVTSAQKNPTAFYLCASRDRANTEAFFGQGTRLTVV.

This chain connects TRBV5-5 to TRBJ1-1; TRBD1 agrees at 7 bases. The junction had 7 bases not matched to a gene; V was cut back by 2 bases and J by 3 bases. The CDR3 contains 15 residues. The germline gives CDR1 SGHKS, CDR2 YYEKEE (reference sequence). The CDR3 spells CASSFADRVDTEAFF. The CDR3 bases are TGTGCCAGCAGCTTCGCCGACAGGGTGGACACTGAAGCTTTCTTT.

The genes are TRBV6-1 and TRBJ1-5, with 9 nucleotides matching TRBD1. Germline lookup yields CDR1 MNHNS and CDR2 SASEGT. CDR3 size: 13 residues. V gave up 4 bases and J gave up 7 bases; unmatched junction bases: 2. The CDR3 region has the DNA TGTGCCAGCAGTGGGACAGGGGTCCAGCCCCAGCATTTT. Residues: CASSGTGVQPQHF.

The chain joins TRBV6-1 to TRBJ1-3; unclear D gene. Deletions cut 8 bases from V and 0 bases from J, with 11 bases between. This CDR3 region has 14 residues. Germline CDR1 is MNHNS and CDR2 is SASEGT. The CDR3 DNA follows: TGTGCCAGCGCCGCGAGTCGCTCTGGAAACACCATATATTTT. The encoded protein is CASAASRSGNTIYF.

J is TRBJ2-1 and V is TRBV11-3; TRBD2 aligns across 9 bases. The CDR3 extends over 19 amino acids. The germline CDR1 and CDR2 sequences are SGHNT and YENEEA. The V segment lost 1 base and the J segment 3 bases; nucleotides outside the gene matches: 13. CDR3 coding DNA: TGTGCCAGCAGCTTAGCCTCCCCCGGGACTAGCCACTACTACAATGAGCAGTTCTTC. Protein: CASSLASPGTSHYYNEQFF.

V is TRBV10-3 and J is TRBJ2-1; TRBD2 agrees at 12 bases. Looked up from germline, CDR1 is ENHRY and CDR2 is SYGVKD. There are 15 residues in the CDR3. V shed 6 bases, J shed 7 bases, and the junction held 7 bases outside the gene matches. The CDR3 protein is CAISTGTSGPNEQFF. The CDR3 nucleotides read TGTGCCATCAGCACCGGGACTAGCGGGCCTAATGAGCAGTTCTTC.

This clone was observed a handful of times. This sequence joins TRBV11-2 and TRBJ2-7; D gene ambiguous. CDR3 length: 12 amino acids. Trimming shortened V by 2 bases and J by 1 base, and 3 bases separated the two germline ends. Germline loops: CDR1 SGHAT, CDR2 FQNNGV. The chain's CDR3 is CASSLQSYEQYF. The CDR3 region has the DNA TGTGCCAGCAGCTTACAGTCCTACGAGCAGTACTTC.

This clone was counted a single time. The chain uses TRBV5-1 and TRBJ2-7; D remains unclear. Per the germline V gene, CDR1 is SGHRS and CDR2 is YFSETQ. This CDR3 is built from 13 residues. V lost 4 bases, J lost 0 bases, and 8 bases lay in between. The CDR3 DNA reads as TGCGCCAGCAGCCGGACCTCCTCCTACGAGCAGTACTTC. Translation: CASSRTSSYEQYF. Full variable domain (remainder filled in from reference TRBV5-1 and TRBJ2-7): KAGVTQTPRYLIKTRGQQVTLSCSPISGHRSVSWYQQTPGQGLQFLFEYFSETQRNKGNFPGRFSGRQFSNSRSEMNVSTLELGDSALYLCASSRTSSYEQYFGPGTRLTVT.

The chain couples TRBV19 to TRBJ2-2; perhaps TRBD1 as D (5 bases). The CDR3 is 14 amino acids. Deletions cut 6 bases from V and 6 bases from J, with 14 bases between. Per germline, CDR1 LNHDA and CDR2 SQIVND (reference sequence). CDR3 region: CASRPQAVSGELFF. CDR3 DNA sequence: TGTGCCAGTAGACCACAGGCGGTTTCCGGGGAGCTGTTTTTT.

This chain links TRBV7-9 with TRBJ2-2, with D possibly being TRBD2 (7 bases). Germline CDR1 is SEHNR and CDR2 is FQNEAQ (reference sequence). This CDR3 comprises 18 residues. V lost 5 bases, J lost 4 bases, and 23 bases lay in between. CDR3 nucleotides: TGTGCCAGCAGCGTGAGGGGGACTACCGAGATATTCACCGGGGAGCTGTTTTTT. Residues: CASSVRGTTEIFTGELFF. The entire variable domain, with the rest obtained from reference TRBV7-9 and TRBJ2-2, is as follows: DTGVSQNPRHKITKRGQNVTFRCDPISEHNRLYWYRQTLGQGPEFLTYFQNEAQLEKSRLLSDRFSAERPKGSFSTLEIQRTEQGDSAMYLCASSVRGTTEIFTGELFFGEGSRLTVL.

CDR3 in DNA: TGTGCCAGCAGCTTAGACGGTGTGGGGCCGGTAAACAATGAGCAGTTCTTC. Protein: CASSLDGVGPVNNEQFF. The chain carries TRBV11-3 and TRBJ2-1, with a possible D match to TRBD1 (5 bases). Germline CDR1 and CDR2: SGHNT and YENEEA. The CDR3 spans 17 residues. V lost 0 bases and J lost 5, with 17 bases in between.

This chain connects TRBV25-1 to TRBJ2-7, with D tentatively TRBD1 (5 bases). The CDR3 is 17 residues long. Trimming took 0 bases from V and 6 from J, leaving 21 bases between them. Germline CDR1 reads MGHDK; CDR2 reads SYGVNS. The DNA for the CDR3 is TGTGCCAGCAGTGAATATAGGGTCGACAGCCTTTCGGGCGAGCAGTACTTC. Protein: CASSEYRVDSLSGEQYF.

The J gene is TRBJ1-3, the V gene TRBV5-4; weak D call: TRBD1 (5 bases). V was trimmed by 1 base and J by 1 base, leaving 6 bases between them. The CDR3 has 14 residues. In germline, CDR1 is SGHNT, CDR2 YYREEE (reference sequence). The CDR3 DNA sequence: TGTGCCAGCAGCTTGTGGGGGTCTGGAAACACCATATATTTT. Encoded protein: CASSLWGSGNTIYF.

This clone was seen a single time. The V call is TRBV18, the J call TRBJ2-1; D perhaps matches TRBD2 (6 bases). The CDR3 runs 14 residues. The V and J ends lost 2 bases and 7 bases respectively, with 12 bases between them. Germline assignment: CDR1 KGHSH and CDR2 LQKENI. The CDR3 sequence: CASSPIEGRNEQFF. In nucleotides, the CDR3 is TGTGCCAGCTCACCAATAGAGGGGAGGAATGAGCAGTTCTTC.

The chain is built from TRBV28 and TRBJ2-5; 7 positions match TRBD2. J gave up 1 base and V 6 bases, and 2 bases lay outside the gene matches. The CDR3 sequence is 13 residues long. Germline V gene sequence: CDR1 MDHEN, CDR2 SYDVKM. Here the CDR3 DNA reads TGTGCCAGCAGAGGGACTACCCAAGAGACCCAGTACTTC. It is translated as CASRGTTQETQYF.

On this clone: Germline and junction disagree at one end, which may indicate a read error. The chain joins TRBV7-7 to TRBJ2-5; D might be TRBD1 (6 bases). The CDR3 loop spans 11 amino acids. From germline, CDR1 is SSHAT and CDR2 FNYEAQ (reference sequence). CDR3 DNA: TGTGCTAGCAGCCTCAGGGGGACCCAGTACTTC. It encodes CASSLRGTQYF.

The rearrangement joins TRBV6-5 to TRBJ2-7; weak D call: TRBD2 (6 bases). Germline V gene data show CDR1 as MNHEY and CDR2 as SVGAGI. The CDR3 contains 13 residues. Trimming took off 2 bases at V and 3 bases at J, with 8 bases between the two ends. CDR3 protein: CASSYRGNYEQYF. Here the CDR3 DNA reads TGTGCCAGCAGTTACCGGGGGAACTACGAGCAGTACTTC.

V gene TRBV25-1 combines with J gene TRBJ2-1, with 9 bases matching TRBD1. CDR3 length: 16 residues. CDR1 is MGHDK and CDR2 is SYGVNS in the germline V gene. Trimming cost V 4 bases and J 6 bases; bases outside gene matches: 10. The CDR3 loop is CASSAPSGTGSNEQFF. In nucleotides, the CDR3 is TGTGCCAGCAGTGCTCCTTCCGGGACAGGGTCCAATGAGCAGTTCTTC.

This clone was counted between two and nine times. This chain uses TRBV25-1 with TRBJ2-2, with TRBD1 matching over 9 bases. V dropped 6 bases and J dropped 4; count of bases not matched to a gene: 9. CDR1 MGHDK and CDR2 SYGVNS come from the germline V gene. This CDR3 contains 16 residues. In DNA, the CDR3 is TGTGCCAGCAGAATTACAGGGGGCGGTCGCACCGGGGAGCTGTTTTTT. Protein product: CASRITGGGRTGELFF. Full variable domain (missing parts from reference TRBV25-1 and TRBJ2-2): EADIYQTPRYLVIGTGKKITLECSQTMGHDKMYWYQQDPGMELHLIHYSYGVNSTEKGDLSSESTVSRIRTEHFPLTLESARPSHTSQYLCASRITGGGRTGELFFGEGSRLTVL.

The CDR3, as DNA: TGCGCCAGCAGCCCCTTGAAGGGACTAGCGGCGAACACCGGGGAGCTGTTTTTT. Amino acids: CASSPLKGLAANTGELFF. The V gene is TRBV4-1, the J gene TRBJ2-2; 11 positions match TRBD2. V was pared by 4 bases and J by 0 bases, with 7 bases of the junction left unmatched. The CDR3 is 18 residues long. CDR1 is MGHRA, CDR2 YSYEKL, per germline.

The chain joins TRBV19 to TRBJ2-7; weak D call: TRBD1 (5 bases). The CDR3 covers 13 residues. From germline, CDR1 is LNHDA and CDR2 SQIVND (reference sequence). The germline V and J ends were trimmed by 3 bases and 4 bases, with 10 bases remaining between them. CDR3 region: CASSIVTGYEQYF. CDR3 nucleotides: TGTGCCAGTAGTATCGTTACAGGATACGAGCAGTACTTC.

This chain joins TRBV18 and TRBJ2-4; 14 bases fit TRBD2. The CDR3 contains 20 residues. Germline-derived CDR1 and CDR2 are KGHSH and LQKENI. Unmatched junction bases numbered 10, after V lost 1 base and J lost 2 bases. This CDR3 reads CASSPLLGLAGVLPKNIQYF. The CDR3 nucleotides are TGTGCCAGCTCACCACTCCTGGGACTAGCGGGAGTTCTACCCAAAAACATTCAGTACTTC.

The rearrangement links TRBV2 to TRBJ2-5, with 9 bases fitting TRBD2. CDR1 is SNHLY, CDR2 FYNNEI, per germline. This CDR3 is 16 amino acids long. The V gene end was trimmed by 1 base and the J gene end by 5 bases; junction bases not matched to a gene: 8. CDR3 protein: CASSEGSLAGRETQYF. CDR3 DNA: TGTGCCAGCAGTGAAGGTTCGCTAGCGGGACGGGAGACCCAGTACTTC.

V is TRBV14 and J is TRBJ2-3, with TRBD2 identical over 9 bases. The CDR3 runs to 17 residues. Unmatched junction bases numbered 13, after V lost 5 bases and J lost 4 bases. CDR1 is SGHDN and CDR2 is FVKESK in the germline V gene. In DNA, the CDR3 is TGTGCCAGCAGCAATTTCCTTAGCGGGAGTCTGGCAGATACGCAGTATTTT. This encodes CASSNFLSGSLADTQYF.

CDR3 nucleotide sequence: TGTGCCAGCAGCTTAGACTGGGGCGAGCAGTACTTC. Encoded protein: CASSLDWGEQYF. V and J are TRBV7-2 and TRBJ2-7; D unclear. Germline CDR1 is SGHTA and CDR2 is FQGNSA. CDR3 size: 12 residues. Trimming took 1 base from V and 6 from J, leaving 7 bases between them.

The rearrangement links TRBV10-3 to TRBJ2-7; TRBD1 aligns across 8 bases. The CDR3 runs to 17 residues. Germline-derived CDR1 and CDR2 are ENHRY and SYGVKD. J gave up 2 bases and V 9 bases, and 18 bases lay outside the gene matches. Here the CDR3 DNA reads TGTGCCATACAACGGCCCGTTACAGGGGGGCCCGCCTACGAGCAGTACTTC. Encoded protein: CAIQRPVTGGPAYEQYF.

This chain joins TRBV18 and TRBJ2-1; 9 positions agree with TRBD2. Germline V gene sequence: CDR1 KGHSH, CDR2 LQKENI. This CDR3 is built from 16 residues. J gave up 8 bases and V 3 bases, and 11 bases lay outside the gene matches. CDR3 in DNA: TGTGCCAGCTCACCCAAAGGGCGGGAGGGCCTCCATGAGCAGTTCTTC. It is translated as CASSPKGREGLHEQFF.